Listed below are T cell receptor beta chains from one sample, sequenced in a study of blood T cell repertoires in COVID-19. TCRdb's table, derived via immunoSEQ multiplex PCR, lists solely in-frame clones and lacks some. The sample yields 95,000 to 150,000 clones, 85% to 90% seen once. The sequenced material came from peripheral blood. The origin of the receptors is a man aged 45-65 years with acute or convalescent COVID-19. The CDR3 runs from the conserved cysteine through the conserved F or W. Each record gives: V gene, D gene, clone size, J gene, CDR3 DNA, CDR3 protein. D genes are given only for firm matches. For some rows the clone size is stated as once, few or many, or as a class when expanded; others skip it.

TRBV6-5	.	.	TRBJ2-7	TGTGCCAGCAGTCGGTCGAATACCTACGAGCAGTACTTC	CASSRSNTYEQYF
TRBV6-7	TRBD1	.	TRBJ2-2	TGTGCCAGCAGGAGCCGGGACAGTTACACCGGGGAGCTGTTTTTT	CASRSRDSYTGELFF
TRBV27	.	.	TRBJ1-5	TGTGCCAGCAGTCTAAGGTCAGGAGGGGGCAATCAGCCCCAGCATTTT	CASSLRSGGGNQPQHF
TRBV9	TRBD1	.	TRBJ1-6	TGTGCCAGCAGCCCAACGGACAGGGGCTCCTATAATTCACCCCTCCACTTT	CASSPTDRGSYNSPLHF
TRBV3-1/TRBV3-2	.	.	TRBJ2-1	TGTGCCAGCAGCCAGGCAGGTGGGCCTCCGAAGCAGTTCTTC	CASSQAGGPPKQFF
TRBV18	TRBD2	once	TRBJ2-7	TGTGCCAGCTCACCCTACAGCTCTAGCGGCCTCGGGTACGAGCAGTACTTC	CASSPYSSSGLGYEQYF
TRBV18	TRBD2	.	TRBJ2-7	TGTGCCAGCTCACCATTCAGCGGGAGTCGAGACGAGCAGTACTTC	CASSPFSGSRDEQYF
TRBV3-1/TRBV3-2	.	.	TRBJ1-4	TGTGCCAGCAGCCATCTTGGGAGGGCGGTTAATGAAAAACTGTTTTTT	CASSHLGRAVNEKLFF
TRBV2	.	.	TRBJ2-3	TGTGCCAGCAGTAGATACGGGATGCCTACAGATACGCAGTATTTT	CASSRYGMPTDTQYF
TRBV19	TRBD2	.	TRBJ2-7	TGTGCCTCAGGGGAACTAGCGGGAGACTCCTACGAGCAGTACTTC	CASGELAGDSYEQYF
TRBV5-4	TRBD2	.	TRBJ2-7	TGTGCCAGCAGCTTCGGGACTAGCGCGGGAGGCAGCTACGAGCAGTACTTC	CASSFGTSAGGSYEQYF
TRBV4-1	TRBD2	few	TRBJ2-3	TGCGCCAGCAGCCGGACTAGCGGGAACACAGATACGCAGTATTTT	CASSRTSGNTDTQYF
TRBV10-1	TRBD2	.	TRBJ2-1	TGCGCCAGCAGTGAATCGCTAGCGGGAGGGTATGAGCAGTTCTTC	CASSESLAGGYEQFF
TRBV4-3	TRBD1	.	TRBJ1-2	TGCGCCAGCAGCCAAGACCGGACAGGGTTTGGCTACACCTTC	CASSQDRTGFGYTF
TRBV2	.	.	TRBJ2-7	TGTGCCAGCCGAGGCGGAACCTACGAGCAGTACTTC	CASRGGTYEQYF
TRBV10-3	.	.	TRBJ2-2	TGTGCCCTCGGCGCAGGGGCAGCCGGGGAGCTGTTTTTT	CALGAGAAGELFF
TRBV11-2	.	.	TRBJ1-5	TGTGCCAGCAGCTTTAACGGTGCGGATCAGCCCCAGCATTTT	CASSFNGADQPQHF
TRBV15	TRBD1	.	TRBJ1-5	TGTGCCACCAGCGGGTGGGACAGGGCCAGACAGCCCCAGCATTTT	CATSGWDRARQPQHF
TRBV14	.	.	TRBJ1-2	TGTGCCAGCAGCCGTCTGGAGAAAGGTGGCTACACCTTC	CASSRLEKGGYTF
TRBV6-2/TRBV6-3	TRBD1	.	TRBJ2-4	TGTGCCAGCAGCCGGGGACAGGGGAGCATTCAGTACTTC	CASSRGQGSIQYF
TRBV5-1	.	.	TRBJ1-6	TGCGCCAGCAGCTTGGAGGGACACCGGAGCTCCTATAATTCACCCCTCCACTTT	CASSLEGHRSSYNSPLHF
TRBV18	TRBD1	.	TRBJ2-2	TGTGCCAGCTCACCGGTCAGGGGGACCGGGGAGCTGTTTTTT	CASSPVRGTGELFF
TRBV25-1	TRBD1	.	TRBJ2-2	TGTGCCAGCAGTGACAGGACAGGGTGGGCTTCCGGGGAGCTGTTTTTT	CASSDRTGWASGELFF
TRBV7-9	.	few	TRBJ2-1	TGTGCCAGCAGCTCCCCACGCGGAGGGTACAATGAGCAGTTCTTC	CASSSPRGGYNEQFF
TRBV6-1	.	.	TRBJ2-7	TGTGCCAGCAGTGAGGCGTGGGGGCAATTCGGGTACGAGCAGTACTTC	CASSEAWGQFGYEQYF
TRBV19	.	once	TRBJ2-6	TGTGCCAGTAGCCCCTTAAGAGACTCTGGGGCCAACGTCCTGACTTTC	CASSPLRDSGANVLTF
TRBV18	.	.	TRBJ2-4	TGTGCCAGCTCACCCTCTAAAGAAGTCGGCATTCAGTACTTC	CASSPSKEVGIQYF
TRBV12-5	.	once	TRBJ2-7	TGTGCTAGTGGTTTGGATCAGGGGACGGTGGGATACGAGCAGTACTTC	CASGLDQGTVGYEQYF